This TCR beta chain appears in the sequencing data of a study of blood T cells in healthy people across ages. There are a few counts of this clonotype. A sample-barcoded 5' primer and a J-beta primer mix were used in a second PCR of about 7 to 12 cycles. All cDNA molecules were each tagged by a template-switch adaptor with 12 random nucleotides. TCRdb reprocessed the 5' RACE reads with MiXCR, giving one entry per CDR3 protein. The sample yields hundreds of thousands of distinct CDR3 sequences, 25% seen once. Per the germline V gene, CDR1 is SQVTM and CDR2 is ANQGSEA. The CDR3 extends over 14 amino acids. V was trimmed by 2 bases and J by 0 bases, leaving 10 bases between them. Per individual sample, total RNA of at least 6 micrograms was extracted. The sample also formed part of further work on T cells of mothers and their children. That work states: Study donors consisted of three healthy Caucasian mothers and their six children. Around 3 million TCR beta reads per child versus over 9 million per mother.

Material for sequencing was blood. The TCR comes from a boy younger than 18 in good health. V gene TRBV29-1 combines with J gene TRBJ2-5, with D hard to call. CDR3 sequence: CSVEMVNNQETQYF. The DNA for the CDR3 is TGCAGCGTTGAAATGGTCAACAACCAAGAGACCCAGTACTTC.